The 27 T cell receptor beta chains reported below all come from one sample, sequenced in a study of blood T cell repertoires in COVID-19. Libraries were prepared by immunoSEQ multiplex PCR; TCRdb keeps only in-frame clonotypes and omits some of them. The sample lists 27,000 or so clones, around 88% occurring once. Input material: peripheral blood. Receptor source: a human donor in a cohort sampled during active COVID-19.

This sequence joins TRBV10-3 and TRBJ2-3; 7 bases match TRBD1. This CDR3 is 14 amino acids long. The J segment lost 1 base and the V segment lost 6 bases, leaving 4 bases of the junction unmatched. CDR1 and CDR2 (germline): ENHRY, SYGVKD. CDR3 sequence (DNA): TGTGCCATCAGGGCAGGACAGGGCACAGATACGCAGTATTTT. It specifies CAIRAGQGTDTQYF.

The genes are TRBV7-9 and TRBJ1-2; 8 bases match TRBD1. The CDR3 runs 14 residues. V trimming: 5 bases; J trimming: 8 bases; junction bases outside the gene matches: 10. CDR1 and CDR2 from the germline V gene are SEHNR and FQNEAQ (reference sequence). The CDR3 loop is CASSQGQGGTGYTF. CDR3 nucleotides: TGTGCCAGCAGCCAAGGACAGGGTGGTACCGGCTACACCTTC.

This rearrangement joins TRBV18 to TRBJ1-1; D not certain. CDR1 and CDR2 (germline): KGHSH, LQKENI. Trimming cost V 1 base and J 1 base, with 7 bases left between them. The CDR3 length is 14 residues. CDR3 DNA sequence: TGTGCCAGCTCACCACTACAAACGAACACTGAAGCTTTCTTT. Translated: CASSPLQTNTEAFF. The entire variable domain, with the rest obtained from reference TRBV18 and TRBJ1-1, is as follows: NAGVMQNPRHLVRRRGQEARLRCSPMKGHSHVYWYRQLPEEGLKFMVYLQKENIIDESGMPKERFSAEFPKEGPSILRIQQVVRGDSAAYFCASSPLQTNTEAFFGQGTRLTVV.

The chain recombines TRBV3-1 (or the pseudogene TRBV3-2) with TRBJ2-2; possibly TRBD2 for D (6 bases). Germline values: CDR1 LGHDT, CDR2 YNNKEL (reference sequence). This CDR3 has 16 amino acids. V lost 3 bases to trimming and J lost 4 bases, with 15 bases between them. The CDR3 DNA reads TGTGCCAGCAGCCACCTGGTCCTCGGGGGCACCGGGGAGCTGTTTTTT. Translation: CASSHLVLGGTGELFF.

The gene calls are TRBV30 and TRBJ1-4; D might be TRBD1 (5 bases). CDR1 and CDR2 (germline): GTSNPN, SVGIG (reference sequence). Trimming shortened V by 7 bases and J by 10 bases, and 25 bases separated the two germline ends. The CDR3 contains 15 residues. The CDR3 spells CASETSRGSRAKLFF. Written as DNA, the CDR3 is TGTGCCTCCGAAACCTCCCGGGGGAGCCGTGCAAAACTGTTTTTT. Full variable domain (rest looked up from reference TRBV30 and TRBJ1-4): SQTIHQWPATLVQPVGSPLSLECTVEGTSNPNLYWYRQAAGRGLQLLFYSVGIGQISSEVPQNLSASRPQDRQFILSSKKLLLSDSGFYLCASETSRGSRAKLFFGSGTQLSVL.

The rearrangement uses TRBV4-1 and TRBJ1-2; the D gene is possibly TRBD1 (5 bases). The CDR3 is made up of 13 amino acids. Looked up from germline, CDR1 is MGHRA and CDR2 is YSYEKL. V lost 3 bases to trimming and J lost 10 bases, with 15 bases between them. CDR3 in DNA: TGCGCCAGCAGCCACCTAGGGCAGGGAATCTACACCTTC. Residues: CASSHLGQGIYTF.

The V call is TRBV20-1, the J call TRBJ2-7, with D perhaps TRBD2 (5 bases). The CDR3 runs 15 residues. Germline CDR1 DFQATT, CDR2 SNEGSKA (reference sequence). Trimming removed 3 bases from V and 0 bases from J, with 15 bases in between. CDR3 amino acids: CSASSPRVSSYEQYF. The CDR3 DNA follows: TGCAGTGCTAGTTCACCGCGGGTCAGCTCCTACGAGCAGTACTTC.

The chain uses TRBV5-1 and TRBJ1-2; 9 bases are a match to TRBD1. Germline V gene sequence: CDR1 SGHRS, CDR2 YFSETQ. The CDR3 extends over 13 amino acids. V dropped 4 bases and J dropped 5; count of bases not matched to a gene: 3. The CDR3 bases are TGCGCCAGCAGCACCGGGACAGGGTATGGCTACACCTTC. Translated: CASSTGTGYGYTF.

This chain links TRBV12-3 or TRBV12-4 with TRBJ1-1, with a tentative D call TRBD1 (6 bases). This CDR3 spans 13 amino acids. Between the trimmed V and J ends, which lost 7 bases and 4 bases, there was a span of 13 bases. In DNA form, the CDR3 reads TGTGCCAGCACCACAGGGTTGGCCACTGAAGCTTTCTTT. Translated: CASTTGLATEAFF.

This CDR3 reads CASSEARVRTEAFF. The CDR3 bases are TGTGCCAGCAGTGAAGCCCGCGTACGCACTGAAGCTTTCTTT. The chain is built from TRBV2 and TRBJ1-1; D remains ambiguous. Trimming shortened V by 0 bases and J by 4 bases, and 9 bases separated the two germline ends. CDR1 and CDR2 (germline): SNHLY, FYNNEI. The CDR3 loop spans 14 amino acids.

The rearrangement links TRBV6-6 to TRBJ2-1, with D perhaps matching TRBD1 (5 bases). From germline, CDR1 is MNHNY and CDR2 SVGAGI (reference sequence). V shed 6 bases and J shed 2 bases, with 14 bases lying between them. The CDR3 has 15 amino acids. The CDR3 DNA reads TGTGCCAGCAGGGCAGGGTTTTATACCTACAATGAGCAGTTCTTC. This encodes CASRAGFYTYNEQFF.

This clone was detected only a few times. CDR3 bases: TGTGCCAGCAGCTTTACAGGCTACGAGCAGTACTTC. It specifies CASSFTGYEQYF. This rearrangement joins TRBV7-9 to TRBJ2-7; tentative D call: TRBD1 (5 bases). The germline V gene has CDR1 SEHNR and CDR2 FQNEAQ (reference sequence). The CDR3 is made up of 12 amino acids. Trimming removed 3 bases from V and 3 bases from J, with 6 bases in between.

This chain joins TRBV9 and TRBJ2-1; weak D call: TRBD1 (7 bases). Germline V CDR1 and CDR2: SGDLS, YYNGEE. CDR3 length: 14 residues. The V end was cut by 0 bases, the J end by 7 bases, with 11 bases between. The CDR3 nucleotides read TGTGCCAGCAGCGTAGCTGCAGGGGGGAATGAGCAGTTCTTC. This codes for CASSVAAGGNEQFF.

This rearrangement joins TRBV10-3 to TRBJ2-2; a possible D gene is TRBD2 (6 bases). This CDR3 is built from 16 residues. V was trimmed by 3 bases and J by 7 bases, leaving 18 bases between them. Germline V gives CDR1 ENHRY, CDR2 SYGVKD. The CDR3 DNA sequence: TGTGCCATCAGTGATTCCGGGACTCCCCGTCACGGGGAGCTGTTTTTT. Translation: CAISDSGTPRHGELFF.

The CDR3: CASSLTGLTGSDEKLFF. Written as DNA, the CDR3 is TGTGCCAGCAGCTTAACGGGGTTAACAGGTTCGGATGAAAAACTGTTTTTT. The chain is built from TRBV7-3 and TRBJ1-4, with a weak D call TRBD1 (5 bases). This CDR3 spans 17 amino acids. Germline V lookup: CDR1 SGHTA, CDR2 FQGTGA. Trimming left V 0 bases short and J 6 bases short, with 17 bases between.

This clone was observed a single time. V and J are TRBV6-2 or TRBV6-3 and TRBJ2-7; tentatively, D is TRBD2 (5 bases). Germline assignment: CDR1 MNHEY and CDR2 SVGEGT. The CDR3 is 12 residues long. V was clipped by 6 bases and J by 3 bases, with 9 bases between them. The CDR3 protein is CASSPRDYEQYF. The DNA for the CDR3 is TGTGCCAGCAGCCCACGGGACTACGAGCAGTACTTC.

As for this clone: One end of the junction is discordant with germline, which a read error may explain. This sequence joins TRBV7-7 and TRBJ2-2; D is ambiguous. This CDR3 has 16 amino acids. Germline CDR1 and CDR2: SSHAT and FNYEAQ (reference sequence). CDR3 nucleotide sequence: TGTGCTAGCAGCTCCCAAGACGGAGCGAACACCGGGGAGCTGTTTTTT. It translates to CASSSQDGANTGELFF.

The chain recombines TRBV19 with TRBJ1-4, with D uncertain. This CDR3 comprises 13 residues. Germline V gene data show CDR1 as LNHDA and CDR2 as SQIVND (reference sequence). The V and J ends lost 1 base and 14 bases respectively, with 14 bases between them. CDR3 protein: CASSIVHPKVLFF. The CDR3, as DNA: TGTGCCAGTAGTATAGTACACCCCAAAGTCCTGTTTTTT.

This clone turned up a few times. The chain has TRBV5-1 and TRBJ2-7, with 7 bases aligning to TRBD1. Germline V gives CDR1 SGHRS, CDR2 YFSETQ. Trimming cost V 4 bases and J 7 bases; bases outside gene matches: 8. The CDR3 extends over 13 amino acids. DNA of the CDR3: TGCGCCAGCAGCACCACCTCGGACAGGGAGCAGTACTTC. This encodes CASSTTSDREQYF.

CDR3 sequence (DNA): TGTGCCAGCAGTGCCCGTGAGGGCCGCGCAACTAATGAAAAACTGTTTTTT. It is translated as CASSAREGRATNEKLFF. The rearrangement uses TRBV6-1 and TRBJ1-4; no clear D gene. The CDR3 extends over 17 amino acids. With 4 bases removed from V and 0 bases from J, the gap between germline ends came to 15 bases. Per germline, CDR1 MNHNS and CDR2 SASEGT.

CDR3 sequence: CASSQDQQRLNTGELFF. The DNA for the CDR3 is TGCGCCAGCAGCCAAGATCAACAGCGGCTGAACACCGGGGAGCTGTTTTTT. V gene TRBV4-1 combines with J gene TRBJ2-2, with a tentative D call TRBD2 (5 bases). The V and J ends lost 0 bases and 1 base respectively, with 12 bases between them. Germline-derived CDR1 and CDR2 are MGHRA and YSYEKL. The CDR3 has 17 residues.

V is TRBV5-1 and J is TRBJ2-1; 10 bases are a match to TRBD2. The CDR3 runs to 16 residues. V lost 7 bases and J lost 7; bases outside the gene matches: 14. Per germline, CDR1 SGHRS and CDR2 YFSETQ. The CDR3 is CASSPTGERGGNEQFF. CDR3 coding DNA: TGCGCCAGCTCGCCCACGGGAGAGCGGGGGGGGAATGAGCAGTTCTTC.

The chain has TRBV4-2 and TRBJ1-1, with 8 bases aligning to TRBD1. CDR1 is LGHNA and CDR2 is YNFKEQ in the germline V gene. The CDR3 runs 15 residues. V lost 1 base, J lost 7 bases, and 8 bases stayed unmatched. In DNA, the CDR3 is TGTGCCAGCAGCCAAGCCGGAGGACAGGGCCTTGAAGCTTTCTTT. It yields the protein CASSQAGGQGLEAFF.

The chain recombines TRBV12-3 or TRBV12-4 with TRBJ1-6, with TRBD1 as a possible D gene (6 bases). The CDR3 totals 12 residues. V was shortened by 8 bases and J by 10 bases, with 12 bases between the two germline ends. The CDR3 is CASSRGGSPLHF. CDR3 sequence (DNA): TGTGCCAGCTCCCGTGGGGGCTCACCCCTCCACTTT.

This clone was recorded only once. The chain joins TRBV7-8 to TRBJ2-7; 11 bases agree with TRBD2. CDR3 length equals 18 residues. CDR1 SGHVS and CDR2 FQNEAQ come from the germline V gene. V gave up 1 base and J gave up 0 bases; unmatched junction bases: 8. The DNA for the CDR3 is TGTGCCAGCAGCTTAGGGAGTCCGCTAGCGGGGGGCTCCTACGAGCAGTACTTC. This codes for CASSLGSPLAGGSYEQYF. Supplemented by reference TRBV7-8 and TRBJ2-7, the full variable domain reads GAGVSQSPRYKVAKRGQDVALRCDPISGHVSLFWYQQALGQGPEFLTYFQNEAQLDKSGLPSDRFFAERPEGSVSTLKIQRTQQEDSAVYLCASSLGSPLAGGSYEQYFGPGTRLTVT.

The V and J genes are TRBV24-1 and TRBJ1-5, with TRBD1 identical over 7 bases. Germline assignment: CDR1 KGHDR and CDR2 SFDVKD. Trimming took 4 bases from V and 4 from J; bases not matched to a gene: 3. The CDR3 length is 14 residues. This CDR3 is CATSDQGVNQPQHF. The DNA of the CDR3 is TGTGCCACCAGTGACCAGGGGGTTAATCAGCCCCAGCATTTT.

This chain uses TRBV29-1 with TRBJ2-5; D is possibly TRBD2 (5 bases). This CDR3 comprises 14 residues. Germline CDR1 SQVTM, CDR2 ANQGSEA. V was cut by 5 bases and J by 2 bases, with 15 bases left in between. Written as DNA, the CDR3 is TGCAGCGTTCTTCCCCCAGGCGGGCAAGAGACCCAGTACTTC. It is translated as CSVLPPGGQETQYF. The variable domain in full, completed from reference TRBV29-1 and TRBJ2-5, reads SAVISQKPSRDICQRGTSLTIQCQVDSQVTMMFWYRQQPGQSLTLIATANQGSEATYESGFVIDKFPISRPNLTFSTLTVSNMSPEDSSIYLCSVLPPGGQETQYFGPGTRLLVL.